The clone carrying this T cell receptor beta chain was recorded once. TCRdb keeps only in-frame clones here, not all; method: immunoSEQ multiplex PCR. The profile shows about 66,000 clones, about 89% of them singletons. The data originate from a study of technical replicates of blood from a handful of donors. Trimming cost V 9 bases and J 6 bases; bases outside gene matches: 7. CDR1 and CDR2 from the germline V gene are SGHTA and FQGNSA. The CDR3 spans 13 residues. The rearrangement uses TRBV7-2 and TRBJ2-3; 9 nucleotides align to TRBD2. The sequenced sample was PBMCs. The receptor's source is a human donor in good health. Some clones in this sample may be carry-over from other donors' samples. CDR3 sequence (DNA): TGTGCCAGTGGCGGGGGGGGCCGCGATACGCAGTATTTT. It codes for CASGGGGRDTQYF.